This entry describes one TCR beta chain. Germline values: CDR1 SGHNT, CDR2 YYREEE (reference sequence). The CDR3 contains 12 residues. V was clipped by 5 bases and J by 3 bases, with 6 bases between them. Assay: immunoSEQ multiplex PCR; the TCRdb copy retains only in-frame clones and omits some. The top ten hold under 0.15% of the sample, which has 2.5 million or so clones, approximately 94% seen once. The sample originates from a study of shared clonotypes between healthy human individuals. This receptor was identified in a man between 18 and 29 years old in good health. The genes are TRBV5-4 and TRBJ1-5; no clear D. Sample: naive CD4+ T cells sorted from blood. Subset: CD45RA+ positively selected. In DNA form, the CDR3 reads TGTGCCAGCAGTGAGAACAATCAGCCCCAGCATTTT. This gives the protein CASSENNQPQHF.